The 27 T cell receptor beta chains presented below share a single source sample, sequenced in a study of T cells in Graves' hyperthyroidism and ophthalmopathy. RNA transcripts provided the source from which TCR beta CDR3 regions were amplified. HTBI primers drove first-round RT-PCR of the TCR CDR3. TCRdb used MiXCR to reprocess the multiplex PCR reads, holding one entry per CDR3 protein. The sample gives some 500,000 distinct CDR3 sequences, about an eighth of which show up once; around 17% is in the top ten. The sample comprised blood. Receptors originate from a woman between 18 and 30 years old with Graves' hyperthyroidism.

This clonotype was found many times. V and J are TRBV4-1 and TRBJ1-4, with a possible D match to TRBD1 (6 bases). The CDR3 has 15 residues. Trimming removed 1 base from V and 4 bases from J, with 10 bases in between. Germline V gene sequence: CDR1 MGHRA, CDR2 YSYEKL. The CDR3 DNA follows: TGCGCCAGCAGCCAAGGGACAGCCAATAATGAAAAACTGTTTTTT. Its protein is CASSQGTANNEKLFF.

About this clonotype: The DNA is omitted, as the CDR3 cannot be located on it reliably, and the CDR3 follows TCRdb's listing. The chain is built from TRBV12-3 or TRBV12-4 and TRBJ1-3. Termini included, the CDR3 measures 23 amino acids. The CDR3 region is CASSTWGLLSYEQYFGAGDTIYF.

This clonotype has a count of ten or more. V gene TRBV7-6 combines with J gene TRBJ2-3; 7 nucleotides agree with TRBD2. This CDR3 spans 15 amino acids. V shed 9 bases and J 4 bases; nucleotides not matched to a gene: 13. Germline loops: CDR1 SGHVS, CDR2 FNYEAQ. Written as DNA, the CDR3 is TGTGCCAGTTCCCCCCAGGGCGGGAGTTCAGATACGCAGTATTTT. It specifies CASSPQGGSSDTQYF.

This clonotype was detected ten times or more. The CDR3 region has the DNA TGTGCCAGCAGCTTGACGGACAGGGGTCAGTTCTTC. It is translated as CASSLTDRGQFF. The chain recombines TRBV7-8 with TRBJ2-1; 9 nucleotides line up with TRBD1. Germline lookup yields CDR1 SGHVS and CDR2 FQNEAQ. The CDR3 loop spans 12 amino acids. V lost 3 bases to trimming and J lost 13 bases; unmatched junction nucleotides: 4.

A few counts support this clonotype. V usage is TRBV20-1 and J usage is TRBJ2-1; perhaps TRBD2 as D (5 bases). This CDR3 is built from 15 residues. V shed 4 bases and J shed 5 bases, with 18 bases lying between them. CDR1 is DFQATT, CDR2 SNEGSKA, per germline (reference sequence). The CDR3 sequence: CSATTPMTGDNEQFF. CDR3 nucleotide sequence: TGCAGTGCTACCACCCCTATGACCGGGGACAATGAGCAGTTCTTC.

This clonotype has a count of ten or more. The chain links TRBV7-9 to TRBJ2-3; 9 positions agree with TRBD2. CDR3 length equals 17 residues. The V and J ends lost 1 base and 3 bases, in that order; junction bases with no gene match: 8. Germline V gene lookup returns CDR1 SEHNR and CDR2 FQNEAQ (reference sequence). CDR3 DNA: TGTGCCAGCAGCTTAGGAGTAGCGGGAGATTCTACAGATACGCAGTATTTT. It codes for CASSLGVAGDSTDTQYF.

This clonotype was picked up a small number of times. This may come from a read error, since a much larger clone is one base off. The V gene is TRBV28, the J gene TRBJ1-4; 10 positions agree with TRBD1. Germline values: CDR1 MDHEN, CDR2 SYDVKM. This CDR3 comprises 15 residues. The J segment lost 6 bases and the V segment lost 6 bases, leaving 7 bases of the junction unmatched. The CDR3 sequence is CASRTGGATDEKLFF. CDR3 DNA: TGTGCCAGCAGGACAGGGGGCGCGACCGATGAAAAACTGTTTTTT.

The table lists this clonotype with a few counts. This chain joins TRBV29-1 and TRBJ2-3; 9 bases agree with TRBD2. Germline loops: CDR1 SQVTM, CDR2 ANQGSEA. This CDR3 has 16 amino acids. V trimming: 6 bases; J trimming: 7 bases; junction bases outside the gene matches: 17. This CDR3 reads CSVGGGVAGGPYTQYF. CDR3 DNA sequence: TGCAGCGTCGGGGGAGGGGTCGCGGGAGGGCCTTATACGCAGTATTTT.

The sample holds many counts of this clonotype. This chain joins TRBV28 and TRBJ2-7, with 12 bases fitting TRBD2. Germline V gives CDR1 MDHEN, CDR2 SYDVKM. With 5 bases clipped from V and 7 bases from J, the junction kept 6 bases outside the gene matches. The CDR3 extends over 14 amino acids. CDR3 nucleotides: TGTGCCAGCAGTGCGGGACTAGCGGGCTGGGAGCAGTACGTC. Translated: CASSAGLAGWEQYV.

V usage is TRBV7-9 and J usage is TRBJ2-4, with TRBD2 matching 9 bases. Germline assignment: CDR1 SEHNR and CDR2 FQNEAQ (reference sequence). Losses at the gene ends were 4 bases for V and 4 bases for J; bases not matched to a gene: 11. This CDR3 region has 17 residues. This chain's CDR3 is CASSSVAGVWGKNIQYF. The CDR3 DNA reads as TGTGCCAGCAGCTCAGTAGCGGGAGTTTGGGGGAAAAACATTCAGTACTTC. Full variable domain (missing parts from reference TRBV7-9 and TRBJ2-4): DTGVSQNPRHKITKRGQNVTFRCDPISEHNRLYWYRQTLGQGPEFLTYFQNEAQLEKSRLLSDRFSAERPKGSFSTLEIQRTEQGDSAMYLCASSSVAGVWGKNIQYFGAGTRLSVL.

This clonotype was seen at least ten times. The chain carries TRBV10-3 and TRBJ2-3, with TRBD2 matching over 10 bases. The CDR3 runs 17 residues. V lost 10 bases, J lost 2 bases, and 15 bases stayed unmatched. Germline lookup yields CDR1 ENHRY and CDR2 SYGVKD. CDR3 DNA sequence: TGTGCCACCAGAATGTGGAGCGGGAGGGGTCCCACAGATACGCAGTATTTT. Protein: CATRMWSGRGPTDTQYF.

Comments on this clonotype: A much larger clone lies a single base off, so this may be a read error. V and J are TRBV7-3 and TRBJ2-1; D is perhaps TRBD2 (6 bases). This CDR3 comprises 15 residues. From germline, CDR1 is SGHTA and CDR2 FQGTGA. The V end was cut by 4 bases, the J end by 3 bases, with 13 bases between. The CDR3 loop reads CASSSGPGVYNEQFF. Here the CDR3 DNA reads TGTGCCAGCAGCTCAGGGCCGGGAGTCTACAATGAGCAGTTCTTC.

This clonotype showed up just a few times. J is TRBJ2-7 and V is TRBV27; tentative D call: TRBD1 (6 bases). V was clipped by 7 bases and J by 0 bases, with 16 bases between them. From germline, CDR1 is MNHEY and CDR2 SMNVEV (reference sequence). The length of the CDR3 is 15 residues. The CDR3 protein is CASTPQTGGSYEQYF. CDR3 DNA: TGTGCCAGCACCCCCCAGACAGGAGGCTCCTACGAGCAGTACTTC.

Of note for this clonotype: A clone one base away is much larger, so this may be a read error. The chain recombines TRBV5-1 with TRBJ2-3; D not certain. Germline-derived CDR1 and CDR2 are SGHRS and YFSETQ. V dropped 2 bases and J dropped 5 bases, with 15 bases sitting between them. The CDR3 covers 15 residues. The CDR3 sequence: CASSFRVAGLDTQYF. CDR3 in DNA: TGCGCCAGCAGCTTTAGGGTGGCCGGATTAGATACGCAGTATTTT.

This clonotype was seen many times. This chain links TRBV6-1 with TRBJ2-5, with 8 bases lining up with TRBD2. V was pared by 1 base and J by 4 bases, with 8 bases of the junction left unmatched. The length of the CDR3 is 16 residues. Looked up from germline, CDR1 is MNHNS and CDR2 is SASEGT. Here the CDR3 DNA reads TGTGCCAGCAGTGAAGGGCTAGCGGGCGGGAGAGAGACCCAGTACTTC. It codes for CASSEGLAGGRETQYF.

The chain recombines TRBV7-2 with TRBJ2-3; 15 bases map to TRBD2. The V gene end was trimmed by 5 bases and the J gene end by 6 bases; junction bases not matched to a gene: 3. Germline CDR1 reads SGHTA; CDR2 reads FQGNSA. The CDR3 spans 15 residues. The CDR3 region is CASSRGLAGGDTQYF. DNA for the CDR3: TGTGCCAGCAGCCGCGGACTAGCGGGAGGGGATACGCAGTATTTT.

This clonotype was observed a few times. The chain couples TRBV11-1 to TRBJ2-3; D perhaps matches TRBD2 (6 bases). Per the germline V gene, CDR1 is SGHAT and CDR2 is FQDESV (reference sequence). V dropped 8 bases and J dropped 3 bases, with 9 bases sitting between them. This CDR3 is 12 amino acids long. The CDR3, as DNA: TGTGCCAGCGGGGACTTTACAGATACGCAGTATTTT. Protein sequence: CASGDFTDTQYF.

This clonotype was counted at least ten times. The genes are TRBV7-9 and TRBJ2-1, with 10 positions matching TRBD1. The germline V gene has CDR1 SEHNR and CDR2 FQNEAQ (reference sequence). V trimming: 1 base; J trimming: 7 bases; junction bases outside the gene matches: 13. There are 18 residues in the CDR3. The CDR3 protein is CASSLGRGGTGDRNEQFF. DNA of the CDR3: TGTGCCAGCAGCTTAGGTAGGGGAGGGACAGGGGATAGAAATGAGCAGTTCTTC.

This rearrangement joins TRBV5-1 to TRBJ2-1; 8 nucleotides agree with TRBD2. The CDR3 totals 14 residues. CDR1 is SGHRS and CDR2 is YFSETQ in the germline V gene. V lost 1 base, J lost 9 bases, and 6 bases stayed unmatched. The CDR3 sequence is CASSLLSGSAEQFF. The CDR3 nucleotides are TGCGCCAGCAGCTTGCTAAGCGGGAGCGCTGAGCAGTTCTTC.

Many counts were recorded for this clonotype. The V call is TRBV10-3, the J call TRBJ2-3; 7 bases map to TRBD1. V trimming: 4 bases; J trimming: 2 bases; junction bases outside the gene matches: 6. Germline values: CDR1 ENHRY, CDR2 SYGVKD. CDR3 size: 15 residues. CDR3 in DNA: TGTGCCATCAGTGGAAGGGACAGTGACACAGATACGCAGTATTTT. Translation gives CAISGRDSDTDTQYF.

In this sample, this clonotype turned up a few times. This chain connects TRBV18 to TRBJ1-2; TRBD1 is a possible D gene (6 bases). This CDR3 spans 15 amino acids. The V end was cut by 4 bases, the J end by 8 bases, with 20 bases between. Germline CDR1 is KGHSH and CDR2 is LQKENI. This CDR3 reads CASSLNRDTSRGYTF. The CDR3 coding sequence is TGTGCCAGCTCACTAAACCGGGACACCTCGCGGGGCTACACCTTC.

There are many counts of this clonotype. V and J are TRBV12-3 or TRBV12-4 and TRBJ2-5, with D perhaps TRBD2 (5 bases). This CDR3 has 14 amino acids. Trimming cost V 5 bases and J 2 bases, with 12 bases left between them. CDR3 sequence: CASSTTPGQETQYF. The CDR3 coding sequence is TGTGCCAGCAGTACCACTCCGGGGCAAGAGACCCAGTACTTC.

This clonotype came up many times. In DNA, the CDR3 is TGTGCCAGCAGTCTCACTAGCGGGAGGCTCTACGAGCAGTACTTC. Its translation: CASSLTSGRLYEQYF. The genes are TRBV12-3 or TRBV12-4 and TRBJ2-7; 12 bases are shared with TRBD2. CDR3 length equals 15 residues. Unmatched junction bases numbered 5, after V lost 5 bases and J lost 3 bases.

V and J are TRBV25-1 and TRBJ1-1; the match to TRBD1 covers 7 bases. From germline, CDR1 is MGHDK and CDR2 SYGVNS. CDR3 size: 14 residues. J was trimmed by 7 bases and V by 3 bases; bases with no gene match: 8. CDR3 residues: CASSDQTGRGEAFF. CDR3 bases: TGTGCCAGCAGTGACCAGACAGGGCGGGGTGAAGCTTTCTTT.

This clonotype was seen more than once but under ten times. CDR3 in amino acids: CASSYMEAGVGYEQYF. CDR3 bases: TGTGCCAGCAGTTATATGGAAGCGGGGGTCGGCTACGAGCAGTACTTC. The rearrangement uses TRBV6-1 and TRBJ2-7, with 8 bases that match TRBD2. There are 16 residues in the CDR3. V gave up 5 bases and J gave up 3 bases; unmatched junction bases: 12. Germline V gene data show CDR1 as MNHNS and CDR2 as SASEGT.

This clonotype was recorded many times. The CDR3 loop is CASSPGTGNHEQFF. For the CDR3, the DNA is TGTGCCAGCAGTCCCGGGACAGGGAACCATGAGCAGTTCTTC. This chain joins TRBV6-1 and TRBJ2-1; 9 nucleotides agree with TRBD1. CDR3 length: 14 residues. Per germline, CDR1 MNHNS and CDR2 SASEGT. V lost 5 bases and J lost 8; bases outside the gene matches: 7.

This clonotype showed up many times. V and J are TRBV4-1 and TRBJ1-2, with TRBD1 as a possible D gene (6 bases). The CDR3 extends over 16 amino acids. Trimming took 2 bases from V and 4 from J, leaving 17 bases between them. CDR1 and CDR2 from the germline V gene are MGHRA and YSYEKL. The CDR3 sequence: CASSQSYRESGYGYTF. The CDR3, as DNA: TGCGCCAGCAGCCAATCTTACAGGGAGAGTGGCTATGGCTACACCTTC.